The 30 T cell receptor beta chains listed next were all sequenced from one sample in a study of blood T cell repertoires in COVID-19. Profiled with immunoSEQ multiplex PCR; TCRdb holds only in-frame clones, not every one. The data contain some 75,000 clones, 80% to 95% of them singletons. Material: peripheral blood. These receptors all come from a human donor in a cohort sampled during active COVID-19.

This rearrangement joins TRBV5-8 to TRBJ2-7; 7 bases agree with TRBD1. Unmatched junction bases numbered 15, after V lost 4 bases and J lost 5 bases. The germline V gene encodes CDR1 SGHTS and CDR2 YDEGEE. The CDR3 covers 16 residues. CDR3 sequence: CASSERGLFAHDEQYF. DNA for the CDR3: TGTGCCAGCAGCGAGAGGGGGCTGTTTGCCCACGACGAGCAGTACTTC.

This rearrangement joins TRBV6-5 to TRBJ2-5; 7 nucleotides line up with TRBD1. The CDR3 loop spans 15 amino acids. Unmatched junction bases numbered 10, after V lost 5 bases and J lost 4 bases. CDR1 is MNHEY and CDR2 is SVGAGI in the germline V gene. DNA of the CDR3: TGTGCCAGCAGTCCCTACAGGGGATCGGGAGAGACCCAGTACTTC. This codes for CASSPYRGSGETQYF.

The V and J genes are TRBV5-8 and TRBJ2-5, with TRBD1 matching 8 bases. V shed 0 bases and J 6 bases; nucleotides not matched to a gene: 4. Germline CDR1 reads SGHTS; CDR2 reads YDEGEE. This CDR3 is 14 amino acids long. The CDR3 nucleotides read TGTGCCAGCAGCTTGGATCGACAGGGGCAGACCCAGTACTTC. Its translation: CASSLDRQGQTQYF. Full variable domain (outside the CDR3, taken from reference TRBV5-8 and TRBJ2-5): EAGVTQSPTHLIKTRGQQATLRCSPISGHTSVYWYQQALGLGLQFLLWYDEGEERNRGNFPPRFSGRQFPNYSSELNVNALELEDSALYLCASSLDRQGQTQYFGPGTRLLVL.

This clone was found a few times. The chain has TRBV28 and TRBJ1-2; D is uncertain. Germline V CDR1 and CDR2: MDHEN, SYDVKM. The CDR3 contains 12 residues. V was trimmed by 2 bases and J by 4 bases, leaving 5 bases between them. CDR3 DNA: TGTGCCAGCAGTTTACGGTTCTATGGCTACACCTTC. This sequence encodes CASSLRFYGYTF.

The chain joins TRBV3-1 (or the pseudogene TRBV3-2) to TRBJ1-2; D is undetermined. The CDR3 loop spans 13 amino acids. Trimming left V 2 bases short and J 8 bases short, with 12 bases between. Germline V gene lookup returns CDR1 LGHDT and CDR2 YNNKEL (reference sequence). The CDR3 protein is CASSQPPNGGYTF. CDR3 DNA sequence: TGTGCCAGCAGCCAACCCCCCAACGGGGGCTACACCTTC.

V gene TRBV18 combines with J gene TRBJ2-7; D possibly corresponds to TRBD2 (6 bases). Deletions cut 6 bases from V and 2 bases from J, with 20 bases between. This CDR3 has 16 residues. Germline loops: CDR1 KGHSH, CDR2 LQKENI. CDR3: CASSSLPSGLAYEQYF. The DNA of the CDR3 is TGTGCCAGCTCGTCCCTTCCGAGCGGGCTTGCCTACGAGCAGTACTTC.

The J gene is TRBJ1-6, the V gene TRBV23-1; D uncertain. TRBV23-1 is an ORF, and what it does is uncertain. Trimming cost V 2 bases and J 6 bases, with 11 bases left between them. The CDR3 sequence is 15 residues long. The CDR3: CASSQPHSLNSPLHF. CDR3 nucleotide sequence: TGCGCCAGCAGTCAACCGCACAGCCTTAATTCACCCCTCCACTTT.

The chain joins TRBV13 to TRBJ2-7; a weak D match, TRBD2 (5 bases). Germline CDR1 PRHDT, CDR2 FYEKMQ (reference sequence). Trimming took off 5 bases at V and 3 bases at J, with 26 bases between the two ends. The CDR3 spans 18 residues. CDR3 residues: CASSPPRTGGEIVYEQYF. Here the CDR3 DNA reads TGTGCCAGCAGCCCCCCTAGGACTGGTGGGGAGATAGTCTACGAGCAGTACTTC.

The CDR3 DNA follows: TGTGCCAGCAGCCCCGGGACAGGGGGTCCTGAAGCTTTCTTT. Translated, it gives CASSPGTGGPEAFF. This sequence joins TRBV3-1 (or the pseudogene TRBV3-2) and TRBJ1-1, with 11 bases aligning to TRBD1. With 4 bases clipped from V and 6 bases from J, the junction kept 4 bases outside the gene matches. The germline CDR1 and CDR2 sequences are LGHDT and YNNKEL (reference sequence). CDR3 length: 14 amino acids.

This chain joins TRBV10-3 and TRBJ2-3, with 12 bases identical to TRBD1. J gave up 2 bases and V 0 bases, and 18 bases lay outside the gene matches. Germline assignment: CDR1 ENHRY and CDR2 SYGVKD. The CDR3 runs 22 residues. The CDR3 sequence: CAISESGGSGTGGRGPTDTQYF. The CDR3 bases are TGTGCCATCAGTGAGTCTGGGGGGTCCGGGACAGGGGGCCGAGGGCCCACAGATACGCAGTATTTT.

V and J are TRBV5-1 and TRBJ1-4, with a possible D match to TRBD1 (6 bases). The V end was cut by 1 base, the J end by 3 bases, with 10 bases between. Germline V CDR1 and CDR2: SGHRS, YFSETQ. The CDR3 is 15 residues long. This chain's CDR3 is CASSLSGAANEKLFF. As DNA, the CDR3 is TGCGCCAGCAGCTTGTCAGGGGCAGCTAATGAAAAACTGTTTTTT.

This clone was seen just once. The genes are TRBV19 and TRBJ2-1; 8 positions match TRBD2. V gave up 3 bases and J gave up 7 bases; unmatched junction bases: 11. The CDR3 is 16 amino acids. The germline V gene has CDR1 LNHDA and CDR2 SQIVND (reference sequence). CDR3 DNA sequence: TGTGCCAGTAGTATGGAGAGCGGGGGTGGCTGGAATGAGCAGTTCTTC. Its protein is CASSMESGGGWNEQFF.

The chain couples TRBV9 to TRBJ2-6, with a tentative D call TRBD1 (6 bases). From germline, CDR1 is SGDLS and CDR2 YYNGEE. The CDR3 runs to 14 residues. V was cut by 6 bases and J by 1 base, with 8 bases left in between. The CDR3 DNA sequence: TGTGCCAGCAACCAGGGGTCTGGGGCCAACGTCCTGACTTTC. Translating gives CASNQGSGANVLTF.

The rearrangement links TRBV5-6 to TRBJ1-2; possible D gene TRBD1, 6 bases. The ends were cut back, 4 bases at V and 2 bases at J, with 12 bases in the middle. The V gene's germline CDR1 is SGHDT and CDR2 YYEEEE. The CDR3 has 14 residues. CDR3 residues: CASSTGQRNYGYTF. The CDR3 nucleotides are TGTGCCAGCAGCACCGGACAGAGAAACTATGGCTACACCTTC.

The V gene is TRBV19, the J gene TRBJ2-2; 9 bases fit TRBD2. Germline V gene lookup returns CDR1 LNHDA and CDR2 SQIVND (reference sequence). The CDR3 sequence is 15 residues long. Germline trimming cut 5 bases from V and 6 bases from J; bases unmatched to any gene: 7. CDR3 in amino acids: CASSSLAGPAGELFF. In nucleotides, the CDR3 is TGTGCCAGTAGTTCTCTAGCGGGGCCTGCCGGGGAGCTGTTTTTT. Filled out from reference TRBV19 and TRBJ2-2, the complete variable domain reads DGGITQSPKYLFRKEGQNVTLSCEQNLNHDAMYWYRQDPGQGLRLIYYSQIVNDFQKGDIAEGYSVSREKKESFPLTVTSAQKNPTAFYLCASSSLAGPAGELFFGEGSRLTVL.

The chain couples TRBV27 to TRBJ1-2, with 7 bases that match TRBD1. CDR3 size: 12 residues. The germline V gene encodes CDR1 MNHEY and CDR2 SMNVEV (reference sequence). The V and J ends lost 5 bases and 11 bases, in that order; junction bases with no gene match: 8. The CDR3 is CASSPPDRPYTF. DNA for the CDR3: TGTGCCAGCAGTCCCCCGGACAGGCCGTACACCTTC.

The CDR3 DNA reads as TGTGCTAGTGGTTTGCAGGGGCCTAGCACAGATACGCAGTATTTT. It codes for CASGLQGPSTDTQYF. J is TRBJ2-3 and V is TRBV12-5; D possibly corresponds to TRBD1 (6 bases). V lost 2 bases and J lost 0, with 9 bases in between. Germline CDR1 is LGHNT and CDR2 is FRNRAP. The CDR3 covers 15 residues.

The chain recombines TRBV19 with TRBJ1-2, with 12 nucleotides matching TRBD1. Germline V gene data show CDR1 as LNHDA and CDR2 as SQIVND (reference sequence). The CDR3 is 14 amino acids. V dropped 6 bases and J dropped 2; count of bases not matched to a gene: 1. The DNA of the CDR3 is TGTGCCAGTAGGGGGACAGGGGGCAACTATGGCTACACCTTC. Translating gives CASRGTGGNYGYTF.

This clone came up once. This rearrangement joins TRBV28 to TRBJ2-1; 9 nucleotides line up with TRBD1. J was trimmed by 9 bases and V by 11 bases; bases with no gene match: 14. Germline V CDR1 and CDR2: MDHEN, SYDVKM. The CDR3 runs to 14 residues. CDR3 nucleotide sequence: TGTGCCGGAGCCTCGGGACAGGGTCACGCTGAGCAGTTCTTC. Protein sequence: CAGASGQGHAEQFF.

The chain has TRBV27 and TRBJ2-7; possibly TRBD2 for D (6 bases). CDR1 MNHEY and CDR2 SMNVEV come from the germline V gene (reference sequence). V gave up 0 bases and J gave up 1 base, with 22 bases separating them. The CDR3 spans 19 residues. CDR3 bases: TGTGCCAGCAGTTTATCGACGGGGGACCTCGATATCCCTTCCTACGAGCAGTACTTC. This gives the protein CASSLSTGDLDIPSYEQYF.

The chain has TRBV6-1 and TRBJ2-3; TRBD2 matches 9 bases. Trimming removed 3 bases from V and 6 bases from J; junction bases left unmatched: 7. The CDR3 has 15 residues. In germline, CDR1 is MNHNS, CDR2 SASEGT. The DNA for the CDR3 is TGTGCCAGCAGTGACGGGGGACTAGCAGTGGATACGCAGTATTTT. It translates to CASSDGGLAVDTQYF.

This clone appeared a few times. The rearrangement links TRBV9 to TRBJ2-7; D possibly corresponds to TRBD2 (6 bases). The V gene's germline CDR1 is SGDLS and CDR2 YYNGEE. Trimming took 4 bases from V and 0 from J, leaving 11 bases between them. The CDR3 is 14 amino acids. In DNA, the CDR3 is TGTGCCAGCAGCTCTGGAGGGAGCTCCTACGAGCAGTACTTC. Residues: CASSSGGSSYEQYF.

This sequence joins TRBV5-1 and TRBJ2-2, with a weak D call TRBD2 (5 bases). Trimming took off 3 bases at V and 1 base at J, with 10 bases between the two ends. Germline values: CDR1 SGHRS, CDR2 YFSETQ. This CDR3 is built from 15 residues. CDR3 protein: CASSSNRGNTGELFF. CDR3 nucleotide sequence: TGCGCCAGCAGCTCTAACCGGGGGAACACCGGGGAGCTGTTTTTT.

CDR3: CASSLAGGRDTQYF. CDR3 sequence (DNA): TGTGCCAGCAGCCTAGCGGGGGGCCGAGATACGCAGTATTTT. The chain employs TRBV3-1 (or the pseudogene TRBV3-2) and TRBJ2-3; 10 nucleotides align to TRBD2. The CDR3 covers 14 residues. Germline CDR1 reads LGHDT; CDR2 reads YNNKEL (reference sequence). V lost 4 bases and J lost 5; bases outside the gene matches: 3.

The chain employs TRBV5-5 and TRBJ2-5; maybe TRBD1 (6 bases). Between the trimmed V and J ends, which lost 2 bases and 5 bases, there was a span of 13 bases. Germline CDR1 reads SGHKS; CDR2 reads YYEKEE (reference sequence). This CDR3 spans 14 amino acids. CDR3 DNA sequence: TGTGCCAGCAGCTTTCAAGCTACAGGGGAGACCCAGTACTTC. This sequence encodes CASSFQATGETQYF. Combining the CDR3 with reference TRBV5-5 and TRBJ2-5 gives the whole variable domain DAGVTQSPTHLIKTRGQQVTLRCSPISGHKSVSWYQQVLGQGPQFIFQYYEKEERGRGNFPDRFSARQFPNYSSELNVNALLLGDSALYLCASSFQATGETQYFGPGTRLLVL.

The CDR3 protein is CASSRDRLAGIRKSTDTQYF. The CDR3 coding sequence is TGTGCCAGCAGCCGAGACCGGCTAGCGGGGATCAGAAAGAGCACAGATACGCAGTATTTT. This chain links TRBV7-8 with TRBJ2-3, with TRBD2 matching over 9 bases. Looked up from germline, CDR1 is SGHVS and CDR2 is FQNEAQ. This CDR3 has 20 residues. V was clipped by 5 bases and J by 0 bases; unmatched bases: 18.

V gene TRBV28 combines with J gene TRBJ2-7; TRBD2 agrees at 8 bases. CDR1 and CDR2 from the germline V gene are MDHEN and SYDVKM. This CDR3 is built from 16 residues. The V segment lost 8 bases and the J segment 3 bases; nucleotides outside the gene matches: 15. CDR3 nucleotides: TGTGCCAGCGGACCACGGGGGAGCGGGGGCTTCTACGAGCAGTACTTC. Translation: CASGPRGSGGFYEQYF.

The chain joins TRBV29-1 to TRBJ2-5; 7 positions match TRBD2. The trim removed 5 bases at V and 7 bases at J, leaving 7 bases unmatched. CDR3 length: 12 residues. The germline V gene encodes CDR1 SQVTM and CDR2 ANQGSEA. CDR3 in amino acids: CSVLIERGTQYF. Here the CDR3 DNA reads TGCAGCGTTCTTATCGAGCGGGGGACCCAGTACTTC.

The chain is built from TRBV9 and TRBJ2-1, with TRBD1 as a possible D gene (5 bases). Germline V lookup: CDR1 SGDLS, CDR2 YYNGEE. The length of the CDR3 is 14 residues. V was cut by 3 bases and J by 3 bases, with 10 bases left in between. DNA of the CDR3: TGTGCCAGCAGCGAGGGGTCTAACTACAATGAGCAGTTCTTC. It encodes CASSEGSNYNEQFF.

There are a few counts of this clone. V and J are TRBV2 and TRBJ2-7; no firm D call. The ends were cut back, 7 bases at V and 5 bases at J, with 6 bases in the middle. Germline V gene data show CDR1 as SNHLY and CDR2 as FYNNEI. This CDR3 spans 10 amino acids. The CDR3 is CASIGNEQYF. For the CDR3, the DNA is TGTGCCAGCATCGGTAACGAGCAGTACTTC. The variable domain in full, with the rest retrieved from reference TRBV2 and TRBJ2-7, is EPEVTQTPSHQVTQMGQEVILRCVPISNHLYFYWYRQILGQKVEFLVSFYNNEISEKSEIFDDQFSVERPDGSNFTLKIRSTKLEDSAMYFCASIGNEQYFGPGTRLTVT.